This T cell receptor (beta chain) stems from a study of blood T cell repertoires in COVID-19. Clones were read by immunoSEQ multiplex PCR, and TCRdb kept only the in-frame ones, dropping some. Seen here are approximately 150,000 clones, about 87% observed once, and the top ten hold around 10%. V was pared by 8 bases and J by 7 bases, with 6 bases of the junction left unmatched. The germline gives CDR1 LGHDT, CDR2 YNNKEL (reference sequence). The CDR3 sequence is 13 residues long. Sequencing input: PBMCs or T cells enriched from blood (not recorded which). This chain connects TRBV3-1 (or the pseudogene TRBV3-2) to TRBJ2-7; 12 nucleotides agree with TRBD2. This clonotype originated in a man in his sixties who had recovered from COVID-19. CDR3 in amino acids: CASRLAGVGEQYF. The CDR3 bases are TGTGCCAGCCGACTAGCGGGAGTGGGGGAGCAGTACTTC.